This T cell receptor (beta chain) was documented in a study of T cells after yellow fever vaccination. Study results and limitations: Contamination by abundant bulk-population clonotypes could be present in FACS-sorted repertoires.

CDR1 is DFQATT and CDR2 is SNEGSKA in the germline V gene (reference sequence). The CDR3 is made up of 14 amino acids. The V segment lost 6 bases and the J segment 3 bases; nucleotides outside the gene matches: 6. TCRdb independently ran MiXCR on the 5' RACE reads; one entry per CDR3 protein. The sample yields about 550,000 distinct CDR3 sequences, 19% seen once. For this clonotype: No antigen is known for it.

The sample consisted of PBMCs, taken 15 days after the yellow fever booster vaccination. The rearrangement links TRBV20-1 to TRBJ2-7; 12 bases match TRBD2. The source of this sequence is a man under 40 who received the YFV17D yellow fever vaccine. CDR3 nucleotides: TGCAGTGCCGCGGGACTAGCGGGCAACTACGAGCAGTACTTC. It is translated as CSAAGLAGNYEQYF.